This T cell receptor (beta chain) emerged from a study of T cell changes during pregnancy in multiple sclerosis. Between the trimmed V and J ends, which lost 0 bases and 1 base, there was a span of 7 bases. The CDR3 loop spans 14 amino acids. The germline V gene encodes CDR1 SGHRS and CDR2 YFSETQ. TCRdb keeps only in-frame clones here, not all; method: immunoSEQ multiplex PCR. Of about 100,000 clones in the sample, more than 80% are singletons; the top ten hold approximately 1.2%. This sequence joins TRBV5-1 and TRBJ1-1; D unclear. The sequenced sample was peripheral blood, obtained in the second trimester of pregnancy. This sequence originates from a female donor with multiple sclerosis, enrolled in a pregnancy study. The CDR3 nucleotides are TGCGCCAGCAGCTTGGGGGCAGGGAACACTGAAGCTTTCTTT. Amino acids: CASSLGAGNTEAFF.